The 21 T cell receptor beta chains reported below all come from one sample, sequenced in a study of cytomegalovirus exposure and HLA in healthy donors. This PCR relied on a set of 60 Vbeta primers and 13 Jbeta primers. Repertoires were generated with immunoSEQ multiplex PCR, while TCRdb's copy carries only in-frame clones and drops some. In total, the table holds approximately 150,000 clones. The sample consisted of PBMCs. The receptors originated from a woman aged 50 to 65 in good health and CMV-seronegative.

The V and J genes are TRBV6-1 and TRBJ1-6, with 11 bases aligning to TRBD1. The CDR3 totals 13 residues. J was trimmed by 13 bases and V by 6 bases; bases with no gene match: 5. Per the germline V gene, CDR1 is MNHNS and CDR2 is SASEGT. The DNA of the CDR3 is TGTGCCAGCAGGGGACAGGGGGTCTGGCCCCTCCACTTT. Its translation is CASRGQGVWPLHF.

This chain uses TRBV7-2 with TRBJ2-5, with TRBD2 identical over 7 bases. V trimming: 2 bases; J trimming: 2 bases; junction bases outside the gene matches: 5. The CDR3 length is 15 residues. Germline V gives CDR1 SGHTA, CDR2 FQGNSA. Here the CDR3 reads CASSLRIAGQETQYF. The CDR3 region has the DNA TGTGCCAGCAGCTTAAGGATAGCGGGTCAAGAGACCCAGTACTTC.

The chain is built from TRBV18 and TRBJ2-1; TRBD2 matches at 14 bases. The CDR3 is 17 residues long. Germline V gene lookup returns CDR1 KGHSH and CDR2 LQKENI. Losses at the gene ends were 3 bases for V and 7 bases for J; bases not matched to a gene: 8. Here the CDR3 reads CASSPTGGLAGVNEQFF. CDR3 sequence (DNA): TGTGCCAGCTCACCGACAGGGGGACTAGCGGGAGTAAATGAGCAGTTCTTC.

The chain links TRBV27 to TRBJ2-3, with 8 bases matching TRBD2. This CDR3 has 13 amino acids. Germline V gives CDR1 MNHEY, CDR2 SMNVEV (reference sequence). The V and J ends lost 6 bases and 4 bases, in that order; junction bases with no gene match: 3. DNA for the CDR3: TGTGCCAGCAGCCGGGGGGGCGCAGATACGCAGTATTTT. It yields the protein CASSRGGADTQYF.

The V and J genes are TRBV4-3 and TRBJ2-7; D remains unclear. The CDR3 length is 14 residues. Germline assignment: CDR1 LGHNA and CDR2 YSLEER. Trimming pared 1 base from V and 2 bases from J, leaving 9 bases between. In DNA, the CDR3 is TGCGCCAGCAGCCAAGCCGCCGGTCCCTACGAGCAGTACTTC. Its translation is CASSQAAGPYEQYF.

CDR3 residues: CASSRDAHNTEAFF. DNA for the CDR3: TGTGCCAGCAGCAGAGATGCCCATAACACTGAAGCTTTCTTT. The rearrangement uses TRBV7-3 and TRBJ1-1, with D unresolved. The germline V gene encodes CDR1 SGHTA and CDR2 FQGTGA. The CDR3 loop spans 14 amino acids. V was clipped by 5 bases and J by 2 bases, with 12 bases between them.

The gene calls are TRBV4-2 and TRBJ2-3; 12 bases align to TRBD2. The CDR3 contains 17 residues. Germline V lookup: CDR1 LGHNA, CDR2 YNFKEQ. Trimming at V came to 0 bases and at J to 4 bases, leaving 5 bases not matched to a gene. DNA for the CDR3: TGTGCCAGCAGCCAAGATCCTAGCGGGGGGGCAGCAGATACGCAGTATTTT. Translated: CASSQDPSGGAADTQYF.

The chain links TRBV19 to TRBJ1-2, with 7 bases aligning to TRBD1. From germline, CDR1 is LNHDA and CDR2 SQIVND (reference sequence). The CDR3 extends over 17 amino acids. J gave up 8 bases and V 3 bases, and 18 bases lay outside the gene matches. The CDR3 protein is CASSIGDRAGIPKGYTF. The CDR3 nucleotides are TGTGCCAGTAGTATCGGAGACAGGGCTGGTATACCCAAGGGCTACACCTTC.

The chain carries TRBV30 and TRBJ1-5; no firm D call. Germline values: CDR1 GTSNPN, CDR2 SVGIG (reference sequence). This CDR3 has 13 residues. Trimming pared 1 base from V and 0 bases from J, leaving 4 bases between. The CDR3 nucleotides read TGTGCCTGGAGTGCAGATAGCAATCAGCCCCAGCATTTT. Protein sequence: CAWSADSNQPQHF.

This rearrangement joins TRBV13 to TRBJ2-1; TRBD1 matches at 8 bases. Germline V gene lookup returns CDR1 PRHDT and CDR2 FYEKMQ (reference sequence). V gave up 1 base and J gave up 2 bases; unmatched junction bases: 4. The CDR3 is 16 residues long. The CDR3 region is CASSLATGGPYNEQFF. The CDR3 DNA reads TGTGCCAGCAGCTTAGCCACAGGGGGTCCCTACAATGAGCAGTTCTTC. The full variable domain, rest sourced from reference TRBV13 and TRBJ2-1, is AAGVIQSPRHLIKEKRETATLKCYPIPRHDTVYWYQQGPGQDPQFLISFYEKMQSDKGSIPDRFSAQQFSDYHSELNMSSLELGDSALYFCASSLATGGPYNEQFFGPGTRLTVL.

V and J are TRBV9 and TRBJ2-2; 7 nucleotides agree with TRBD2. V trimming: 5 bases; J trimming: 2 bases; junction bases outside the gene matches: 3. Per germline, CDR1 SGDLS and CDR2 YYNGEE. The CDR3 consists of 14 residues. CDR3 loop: CASRGLDNTGELFF. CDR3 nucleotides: TGTGCCAGCAGAGGACTAGACAACACCGGGGAGCTGTTTTTT.

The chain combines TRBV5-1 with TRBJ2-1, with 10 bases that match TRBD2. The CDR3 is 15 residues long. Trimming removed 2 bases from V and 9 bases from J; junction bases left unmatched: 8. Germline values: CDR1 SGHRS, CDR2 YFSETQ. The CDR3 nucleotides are TGCGCCAGCAGCTTACAGGAGCGGGGGGGAGGTGAGCAGTTCTTC. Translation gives CASSLQERGGGEQFF.

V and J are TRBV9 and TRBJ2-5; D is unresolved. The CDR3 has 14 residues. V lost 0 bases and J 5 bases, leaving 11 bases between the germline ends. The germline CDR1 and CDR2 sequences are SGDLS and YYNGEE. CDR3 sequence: CASSVAGDGETQYF. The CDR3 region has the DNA TGTGCCAGCAGCGTAGCTGGCGACGGGGAGACCCAGTACTTC.

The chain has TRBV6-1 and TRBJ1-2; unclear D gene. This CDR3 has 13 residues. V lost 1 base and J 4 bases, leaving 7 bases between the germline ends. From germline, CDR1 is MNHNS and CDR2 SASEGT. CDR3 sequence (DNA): TGTGCCAGCAGTGAAGGGCAGTCCTATGGCTACACCTTC. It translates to CASSEGQSYGYTF.

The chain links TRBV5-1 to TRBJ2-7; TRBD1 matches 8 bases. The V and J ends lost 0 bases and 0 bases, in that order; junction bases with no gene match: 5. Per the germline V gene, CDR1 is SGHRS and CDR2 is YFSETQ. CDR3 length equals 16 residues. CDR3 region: CASSLVGTGNSYEQYF. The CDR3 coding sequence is TGCGCCAGCAGCTTGGTCGGGACAGGTAACTCCTACGAGCAGTACTTC.

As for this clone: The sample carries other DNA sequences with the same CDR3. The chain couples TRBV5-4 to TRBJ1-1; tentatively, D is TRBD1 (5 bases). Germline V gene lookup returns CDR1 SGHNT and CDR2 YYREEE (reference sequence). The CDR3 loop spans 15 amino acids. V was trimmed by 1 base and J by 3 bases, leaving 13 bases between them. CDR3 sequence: CASSLPIGGDTEAFF. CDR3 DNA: TGTGCCAGCAGCTTGCCAATAGGAGGGGACACTGAAGCTTTCTTT.

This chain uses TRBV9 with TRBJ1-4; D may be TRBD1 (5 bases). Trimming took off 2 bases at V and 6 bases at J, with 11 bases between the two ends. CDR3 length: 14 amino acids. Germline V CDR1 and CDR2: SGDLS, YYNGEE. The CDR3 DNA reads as TGTGCCAGCAGCGTGGGTCAGGGATATGAAAAACTGTTTTTT. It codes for CASSVGQGYEKLFF.

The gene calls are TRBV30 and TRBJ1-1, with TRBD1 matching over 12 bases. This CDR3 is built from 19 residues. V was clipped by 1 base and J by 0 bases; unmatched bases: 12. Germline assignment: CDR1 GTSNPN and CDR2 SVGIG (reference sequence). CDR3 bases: TGTGCCTGGAGTGGGGACAGGGGGCACGGAAGGGGGATGAACACTGAAGCTTTCTTT. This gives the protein CAWSGDRGHGRGMNTEAFF. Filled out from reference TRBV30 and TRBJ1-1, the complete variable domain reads SQTIHQWPATLVQPVGSPLSLECTVEGTSNPNLYWYRQAAGRGLQLLFYSVGIGQISSEVPQNLSASRPQDRQFILSSKKLLLSDSGFYLCAWSGDRGHGRGMNTEAFFGQGTRLTVV.

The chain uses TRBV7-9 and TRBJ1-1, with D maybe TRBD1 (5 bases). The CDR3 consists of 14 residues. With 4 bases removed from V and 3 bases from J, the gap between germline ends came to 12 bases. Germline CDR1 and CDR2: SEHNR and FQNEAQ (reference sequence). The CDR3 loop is CASSYALGDTEAFF. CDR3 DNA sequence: TGTGCCAGCAGCTATGCCTTAGGGGACACTGAAGCTTTCTTT.

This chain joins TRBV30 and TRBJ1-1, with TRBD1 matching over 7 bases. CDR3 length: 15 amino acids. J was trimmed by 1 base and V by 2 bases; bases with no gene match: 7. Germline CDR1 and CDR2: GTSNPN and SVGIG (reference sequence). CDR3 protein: CAWSTKDRQNTEAFF. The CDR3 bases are TGTGCCTGGAGTACCAAGGACAGGCAGAACACTGAAGCTTTCTTT.

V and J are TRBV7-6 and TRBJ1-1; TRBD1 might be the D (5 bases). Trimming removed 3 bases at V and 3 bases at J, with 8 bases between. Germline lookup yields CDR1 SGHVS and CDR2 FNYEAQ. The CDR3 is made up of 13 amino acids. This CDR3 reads CASSFRQYTEAFF. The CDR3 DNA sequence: TGTGCCAGCAGCTTCAGACAGTACACTGAAGCTTTCTTT.